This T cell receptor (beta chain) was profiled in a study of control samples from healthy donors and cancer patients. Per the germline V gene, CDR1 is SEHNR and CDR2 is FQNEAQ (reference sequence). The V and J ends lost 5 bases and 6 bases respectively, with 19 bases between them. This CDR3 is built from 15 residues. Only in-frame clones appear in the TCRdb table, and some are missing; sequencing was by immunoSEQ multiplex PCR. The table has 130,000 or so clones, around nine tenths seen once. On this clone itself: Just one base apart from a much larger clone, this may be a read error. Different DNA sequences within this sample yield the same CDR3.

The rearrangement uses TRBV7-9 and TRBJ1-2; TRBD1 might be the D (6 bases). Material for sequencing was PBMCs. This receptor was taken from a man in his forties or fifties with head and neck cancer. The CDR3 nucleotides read TGTGCCAGCAGCCTCGCGGGGGGGGCGCGGAATGGCTACACCTTC. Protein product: CASSLAGGARNGYTF.